This T cell receptor beta chain was captured in a study of technical replicates of blood from several donors. Repertoires were generated with immunoSEQ multiplex PCR, while TCRdb's copy carries only in-frame clones and drops some. The sample holds about 83,000 clones, approximately 90% seen once. This receptor was taken from a human donor in good health. The specimen sequenced was T cells isolated from PBMCs.

The CDR3 reads CASSPQGRTSGRASTDTQYF. Written as DNA, the CDR3 is TGTGCCAGCAGCCCACAGGGGAGGACTAGCGGGCGAGCTAGCACAGATACGCAGTATTTT. The V gene is TRBV4-2, the J gene TRBJ2-3; TRBD2 matches at 11 bases. The trim removed 4 bases at V and 0 bases at J, leaving 15 bases unmatched. Germline assignment: CDR1 LGHNA and CDR2 YNFKEQ. The CDR3 has 20 residues.